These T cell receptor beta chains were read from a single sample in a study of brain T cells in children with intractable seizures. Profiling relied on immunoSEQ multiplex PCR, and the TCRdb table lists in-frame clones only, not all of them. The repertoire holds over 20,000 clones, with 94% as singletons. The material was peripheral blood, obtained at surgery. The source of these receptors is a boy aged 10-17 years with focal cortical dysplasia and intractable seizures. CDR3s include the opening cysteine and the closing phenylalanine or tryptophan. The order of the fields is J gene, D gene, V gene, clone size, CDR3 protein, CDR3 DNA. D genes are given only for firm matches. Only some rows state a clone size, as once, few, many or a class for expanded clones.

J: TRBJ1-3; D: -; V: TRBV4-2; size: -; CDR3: CASSQEGLGRASGNTIYF; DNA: TGTGCCAGCAGCCAAGAAGGATTGGGGAGAGCCTCTGGAAACACCATATATTTT
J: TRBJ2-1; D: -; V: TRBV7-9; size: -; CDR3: CASSKRGDPGEQFF; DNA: TGTGCCAGCAGCAAACGCGGGGATCCAGGTGAGCAGTTCTTC
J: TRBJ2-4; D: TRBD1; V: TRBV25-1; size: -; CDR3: CASSESLRTGKNIQYF; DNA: TGTGCCAGCAGTGAATCCTTGCGGACAGGGAAAAACATTCAGTACTTC
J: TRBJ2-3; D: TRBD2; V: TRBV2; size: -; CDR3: CASSEYWGGSETDTQYF; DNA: TGTGCCAGCAGTGAATATTGGGGGGGGTCTGAGACAGATACGCAGTATTTT
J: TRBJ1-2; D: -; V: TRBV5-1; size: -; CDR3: CASSEDSNYGYTF; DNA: TGCGCCAGCAGCGAGGACAGTAACTATGGCTACACCTTC
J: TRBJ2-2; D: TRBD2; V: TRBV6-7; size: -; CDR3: CASSTPPGLAGSRLGTGELFF; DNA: TGTGCCAGCAGCACCCCTCCGGGACTAGCGGGAAGCCGCCTGGGGACCGGGGAGCTGTTTTTT
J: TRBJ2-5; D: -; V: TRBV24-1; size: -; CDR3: CATSDPVPGETQYF; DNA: TGTGCCACCAGTGATCCCGTTCCTGGGGAGACCCAGTACTTC
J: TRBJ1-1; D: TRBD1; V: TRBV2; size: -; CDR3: CASSDQGASTEAFF; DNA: TGTGCCAGCAGTGATCAGGGGGCGAGCACTGAAGCTTTCTTT
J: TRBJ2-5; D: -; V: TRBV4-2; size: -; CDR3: CASSQDQLQETQYF; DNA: TGTGCCAGCAGCCAAGATCAACTTCAAGAGACCCAGTACTTC
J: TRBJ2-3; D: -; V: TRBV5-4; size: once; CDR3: CAGGRDTQYF; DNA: TGTGCCGGAGGAAGAGATACGCAGTATTTT
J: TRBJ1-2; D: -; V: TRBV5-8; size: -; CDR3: CASSPILQPDYGYTF; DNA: TGTGCCAGCAGCCCGATACTCCAGCCCGACTATGGCTACACCTTC
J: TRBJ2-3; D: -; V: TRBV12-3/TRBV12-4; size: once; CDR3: CAVGSLANTQYF; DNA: TGTGCCGTCGGGTCCCTGGCCAATACGCAGTATTTT
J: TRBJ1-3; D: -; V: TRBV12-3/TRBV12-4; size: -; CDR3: CASERPSGNTIYF; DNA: TGTGCCAGCGAGAGGCCCTCTGGAAACACCATATATTTT
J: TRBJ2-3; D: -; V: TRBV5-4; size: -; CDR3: CASSFRDGGTDTQYF; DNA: TGTGCCAGCAGCTTCAGGGACGGAGGCACAGATACGCAGTATTTT
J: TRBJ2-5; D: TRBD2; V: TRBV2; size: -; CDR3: CASIQPGLAVAETQYF; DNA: TGTGCCAGCATCCAGCCCGGACTAGCGGTGGCAGAGACCCAGTACTTC
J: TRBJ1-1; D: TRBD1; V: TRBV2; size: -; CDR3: CASSGQGGTEAFF; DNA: TGTGCCAGCAGTGGACAGGGGGGCACTGAAGCTTTCTTT
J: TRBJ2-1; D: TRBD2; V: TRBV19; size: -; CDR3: CASSTIAGGSIEQFF; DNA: TGTGCCAGTAGTACCATAGCGGGAGGATCCATTGAGCAGTTCTTC
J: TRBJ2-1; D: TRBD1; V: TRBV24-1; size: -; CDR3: CATSVGGDEQFF; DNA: TGTGCCACCAGTGTAGGGGGCGATGAGCAGTTCTTC
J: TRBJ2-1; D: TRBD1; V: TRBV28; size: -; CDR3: CASRDGQGVGQFF; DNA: TGTGCCAGCAGAGATGGACAGGGTGTAGGGCAGTTCTTC
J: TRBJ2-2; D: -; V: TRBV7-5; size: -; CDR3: CVRSPRRGVRGLHTGELFF; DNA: TGTGTCAGAAGCCCCCGCCGGGGGGTCAGGGGGCTTCACACCGGGGAGCTGTTTTTT
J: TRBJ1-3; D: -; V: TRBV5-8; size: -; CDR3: CASSPTVTSGNTIYF; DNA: TGTGCCAGCAGCCCGACAGTTACCTCTGGAAACACCATATATTTT
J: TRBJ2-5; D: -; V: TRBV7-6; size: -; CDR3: CASSHGTRPLTQYF; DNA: TGTGCCAGCAGCCATGGGACCCGACCCCTGACCCAGTACTTC
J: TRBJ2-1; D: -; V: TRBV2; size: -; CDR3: CASSWQGSYNEQFF; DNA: TGTGCCAGCAGTTGGCAGGGGTCCTACAATGAGCAGTTCTTC
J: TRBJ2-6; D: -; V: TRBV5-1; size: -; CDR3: CASSSKTGPGANVLTF; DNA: TGCGCCAGCAGCTCGAAAACAGGGCCAGGGGCCAACGTCCTGACTTTC
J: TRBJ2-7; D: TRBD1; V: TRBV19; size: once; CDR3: CASSIYRGESYEQYF; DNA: TGTGCCAGTAGTATATACAGGGGCGAATCCTACGAGCAGTACTTC
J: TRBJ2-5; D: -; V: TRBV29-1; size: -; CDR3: CSVDLKLQTQYF; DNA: TGCAGCGTTGACCTAAAGCTTCAGACCCAGTACTTC